Listed below are T cell receptor beta chains from one sample, sequenced in a study of T cell responses to AZD1222 COVID-19 vaccine. Method: immunoSEQ multiplex PCR; TCRdb's copy keeps in-frame clones and lacks some. In all, the sample yields about 140,000 clones. The sequenced sample consisted of peripheral blood. The receptors here all came from an adult in good health. Each CDR3 is given with its conserved first and last residue. The order of the fields is J gene, V gene, D gene, CDR3 protein, CDR3 DNA. A D gene is named only where the DNA matches it firmly.

J: TRBJ2-5; V: TRBV7-3; D: NA; CDR3: CASSFTPGETQYF; DNA: TGTGCCAGCAGCTTTACCCCCGGGGAGACCCAGTACTTC
J: TRBJ1-2; V: TRBV4-1; D: NA; CDR3: CASSPTGANYGYTF; DNA: TGCGCCAGCAGCCCGACAGGAGCGAACTACGGCTACACCTTC
J: TRBJ2-5; V: TRBV18; D: NA; CDR3: CASSPIGQETQYF; DNA: TGTGCCAGCTCACCGATAGGCCAAGAGACCCAGTACTTC
J: TRBJ1-5; V: TRBV6-5; D: NA; CDR3: CASSPFRGVNQPQHF; DNA: TGTGCCAGCAGTCCATTCAGAGGAGTCAACCAGCCCCAGCATTTT
J: TRBJ2-2; V: TRBV6-5; D: NA; CDR3: CASSYSGTHTGELFF; DNA: TGTGCCAGCAGTTACTCCGGGACTCACACCGGGGAGCTGTTTTTT
J: TRBJ1-1; V: TRBV6-5; D: TRBD1; CDR3: CASTLGTGANTEAFF; DNA: TGTGCCAGCACCCTCGGGACAGGGGCGAACACTGAAGCTTTCTTT
J: TRBJ1-2; V: TRBV30; D: NA; CDR3: CAWSLTDGYTF; DNA: TGTGCCTGGAGCCTTACTGATGGCTACACCTTC
J: TRBJ1-6; V: TRBV10-2; D: TRBD1; CDR3: CASSESTGTPLHF; DNA: TGCGCCAGCAGTGAGTCGACAGGGACGCCCCTCCACTTT
J: TRBJ2-5; V: TRBV4-1; D: TRBD1; CDR3: CASSPTDRGQETQYF; DNA: TGCGCCAGCAGCCCGACCGACAGGGGCCAAGAGACCCAGTACTTC
J: TRBJ1-4; V: TRBV15; D: TRBD1; CDR3: CATSGGQGNEKLFF; DNA: TGTGCCACCAGCGGGGGACAGGGAAATGAAAAACTGTTTTTT
J: TRBJ1-5; V: TRBV30; D: NA; CDR3: CAWSRGHGNQPQHF; DNA: TGTGCCTGGAGTCGGGGGCATGGAAATCAGCCCCAGCATTTT
J: TRBJ1-5; V: TRBV9; D: NA; CDR3: CASSAGTSNQPQHF; DNA: TGTGCCAGCAGCGCCGGGACTAGCAATCAGCCCCAGCATTTT
J: TRBJ1-2; V: TRBV19; D: NA; CDR3: CASQQGIGYTF; DNA: TGTGCCAGCCAACAGGGAATAGGCTACACCTTC
J: TRBJ1-2; V: TRBV28; D: TRBD1; CDR3: CASSYRGGYGYTF; DNA: TGTGCCAGCAGTTACAGGGGAGGGTATGGCTACACCTTC
J: TRBJ1-5; V: TRBV3-1/TRBV3-2; D: NA; CDR3: CASSQEGQPQHF; DNA: TGTGCCAGCAGCCAAGAAGGGCAGCCCCAGCATTTT
J: TRBJ2-5; V: TRBV6-1; D: NA; CDR3: CASHSSATQETQYF; DNA: TGTGCCAGCCATTCGTCGGCCACCCAAGAGACCCAGTACTTC
J: TRBJ1-2; V: TRBV19; D: TRBD1; CDR3: CASSSTGTGIDYGYTF; DNA: TGTGCCAGTAGTTCCACCGGGACAGGGATTGACTATGGCTACACCTTC
J: TRBJ1-2; V: TRBV4-1; D: TRBD1; CDR3: CASSRKSRTGNYGYTF; DNA: TGCGCCAGCAGCCGGAAGTCCAGGACAGGGAACTATGGCTACACCTTC